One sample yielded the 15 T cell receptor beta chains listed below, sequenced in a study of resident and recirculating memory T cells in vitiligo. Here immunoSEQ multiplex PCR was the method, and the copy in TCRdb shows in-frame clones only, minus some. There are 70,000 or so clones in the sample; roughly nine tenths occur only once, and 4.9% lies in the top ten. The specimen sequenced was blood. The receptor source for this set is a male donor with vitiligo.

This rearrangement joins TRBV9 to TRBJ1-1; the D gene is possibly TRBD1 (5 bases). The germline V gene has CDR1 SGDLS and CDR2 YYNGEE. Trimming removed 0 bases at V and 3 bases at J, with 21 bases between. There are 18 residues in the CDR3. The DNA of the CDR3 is TGTGCCAGCAGCGTAGGGGGGGTCTTCGCCTTAGGGGACACTGAAGCTTTCTTT. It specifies CASSVGGVFALGDTEAFF.

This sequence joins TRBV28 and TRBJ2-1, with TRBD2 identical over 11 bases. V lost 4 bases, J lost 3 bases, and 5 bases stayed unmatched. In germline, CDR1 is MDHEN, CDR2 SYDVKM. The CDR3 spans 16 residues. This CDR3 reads CASSSLAGGYYNEQFF. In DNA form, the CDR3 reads TGTGCCAGCAGTTCTCTAGCGGGGGGCTACTACAATGAGCAGTTCTTC.

The CDR3 loop is CASSLDVGHNYGYTF. CDR3 DNA: TGTGCCAGCAGCTTAGACGTCGGACACAACTATGGCTACACCTTC. The chain uses TRBV7-9 and TRBJ1-2; a weak D match, TRBD1 (5 bases). CDR1 is SEHNR and CDR2 is FQNEAQ in the germline V gene (reference sequence). The ends were cut back, 1 base at V and 2 bases at J, with 11 bases in the middle. The CDR3 is 15 residues long. The full variable domain, completed using reference TRBV7-9 and TRBJ1-2, is DTGVSQNPRHKITKRGQNVTFRCDPISEHNRLYWYRQTLGQGPEFLTYFQNEAQLEKSRLLSDRFSAERPKGSFSTLEIQRTEQGDSAMYLCASSLDVGHNYGYTFGSGTRLTVV.

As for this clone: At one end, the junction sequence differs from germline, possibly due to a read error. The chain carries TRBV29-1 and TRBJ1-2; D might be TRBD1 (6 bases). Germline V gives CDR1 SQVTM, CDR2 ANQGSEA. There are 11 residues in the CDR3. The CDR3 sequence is CSVENGRDIHF. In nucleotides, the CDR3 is TGCAGCGTTGAAAACGGACGGGACATCCACTTC. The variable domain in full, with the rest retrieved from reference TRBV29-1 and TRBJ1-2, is SAVISQKPSRDICQRGTSLTIQCQVDSQVTMMFWYRQQPGQSLTLIATANQGSEATYESGFVIDKFPISRPNLTFSTLTVSNMSPEDSSIYLCSVENGRDIHFGSGTRLTVV.

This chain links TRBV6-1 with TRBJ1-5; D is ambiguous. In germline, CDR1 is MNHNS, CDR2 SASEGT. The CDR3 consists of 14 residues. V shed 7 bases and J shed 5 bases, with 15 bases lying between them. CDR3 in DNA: TGTGCCAGCACCGTGCGGGGAATGGATCAGCCCCAGCATTTT. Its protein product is CASTVRGMDQPQHF.

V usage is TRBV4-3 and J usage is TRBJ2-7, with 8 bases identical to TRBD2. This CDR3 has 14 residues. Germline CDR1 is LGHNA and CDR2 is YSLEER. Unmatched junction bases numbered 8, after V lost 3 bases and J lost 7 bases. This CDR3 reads CASSQTAGDGEQYF. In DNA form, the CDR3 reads TGCGCCAGCAGCCAGACAGCGGGGGATGGGGAGCAGTACTTC.

In DNA, the CDR3 is TGTGCCAGCAGTCTAGGGGGCTACGAGCAGTACTTC. Translation gives CASSLGGYEQYF. The chain is built from TRBV6-6 and TRBJ2-7, with a possible D match to TRBD1 (6 bases). Germline CDR1 is MNHNY and CDR2 is SVGAGI (reference sequence). V shed 5 bases and J shed 3 bases, with 8 bases lying between them. The CDR3 covers 12 residues.

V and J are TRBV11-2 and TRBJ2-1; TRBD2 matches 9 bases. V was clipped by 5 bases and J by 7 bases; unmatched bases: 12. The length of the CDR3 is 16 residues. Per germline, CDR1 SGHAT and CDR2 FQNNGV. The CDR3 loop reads CASSPLRGGPGNEQFF. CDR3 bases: TGTGCCAGCAGCCCCTTGCGGGGGGGCCCAGGGAATGAGCAGTTCTTC.

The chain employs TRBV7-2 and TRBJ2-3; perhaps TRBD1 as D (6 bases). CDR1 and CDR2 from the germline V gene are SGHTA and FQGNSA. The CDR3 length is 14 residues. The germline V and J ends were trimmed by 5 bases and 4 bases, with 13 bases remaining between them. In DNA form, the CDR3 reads TGTGCCAGCAGCCAATCCCAGGGGTCAGATACGCAGTATTTT. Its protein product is CASSQSQGSDTQYF.

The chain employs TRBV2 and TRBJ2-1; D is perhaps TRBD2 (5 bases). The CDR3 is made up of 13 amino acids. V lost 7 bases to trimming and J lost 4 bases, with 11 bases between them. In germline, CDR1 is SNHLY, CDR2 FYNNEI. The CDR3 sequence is CASTGDTYNEQFF. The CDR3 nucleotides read TGTGCCAGCACCGGGGATACTTACAATGAGCAGTTCTTC.

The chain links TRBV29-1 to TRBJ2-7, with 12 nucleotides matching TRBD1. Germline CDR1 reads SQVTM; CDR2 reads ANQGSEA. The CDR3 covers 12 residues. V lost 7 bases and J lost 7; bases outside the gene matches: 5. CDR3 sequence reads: CSAGTGGPEQYF. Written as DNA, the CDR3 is TGCAGCGCCGGGACAGGGGGCCCAGAGCAGTACTTC.

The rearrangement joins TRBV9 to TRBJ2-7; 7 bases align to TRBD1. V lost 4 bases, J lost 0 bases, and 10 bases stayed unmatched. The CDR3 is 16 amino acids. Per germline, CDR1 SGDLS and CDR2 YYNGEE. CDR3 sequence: CASSPPTGMGSYEQYF. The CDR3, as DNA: TGTGCCAGCAGCCCTCCGACAGGGATGGGCTCCTACGAGCAGTACTTC.

The CDR3 protein is CASRGGATDTQYF. CDR3 DNA: TGTGCCAGCCGCGGGGGGGCCACAGATACGCAGTATTTT. The chain uses TRBV6-5 and TRBJ2-3, with TRBD2 identical over 9 bases. The germline V gene encodes CDR1 MNHEY and CDR2 SVGAGI. V lost 8 bases to trimming and J lost 2 bases; unmatched junction nucleotides: 2. CDR3 length: 13 amino acids.

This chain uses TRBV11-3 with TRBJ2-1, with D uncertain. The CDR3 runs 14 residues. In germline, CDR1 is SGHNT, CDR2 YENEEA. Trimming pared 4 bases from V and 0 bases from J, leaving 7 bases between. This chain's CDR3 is CASSSYASYNEQFF. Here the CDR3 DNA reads TGTGCCAGCAGCTCCTATGCCTCCTACAATGAGCAGTTCTTC.

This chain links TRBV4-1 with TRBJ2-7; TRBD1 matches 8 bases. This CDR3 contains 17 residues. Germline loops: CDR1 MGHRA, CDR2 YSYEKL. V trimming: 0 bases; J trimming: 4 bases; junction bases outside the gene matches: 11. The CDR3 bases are TGCGCCAGCAGCCAAGATGCACCCGGACAGGGCAGGTACGAGCAGTACTTC. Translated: CASSQDAPGQGRYEQYF.